Following are 11 T cell receptor beta chains from one sample sequenced in a study of cytomegalovirus exposure and HLA in healthy donors. PCR was performed using 60 Vbeta and 13 Jbeta primers. Assay: immunoSEQ multiplex PCR; the TCRdb copy retains only in-frame clones and omits some. This repertoire shows 120,000 to 150,000 clones, under 70% found once; its top ten account for around 2.9%. The sample was PBMCs. The receptors come from a woman aged 30 to 39 in good health and CMV-seropositive.

J is TRBJ1-4 and V is TRBV29-1; unclear D gene. The CDR3 consists of 12 residues. The germline V gene has CDR1 SQVTM and CDR2 ANQGSEA. Trimming stripped 6 bases from V and 0 bases from J, with 5 bases between. Here the CDR3 reads CSVQSTNEKLFF. The CDR3 DNA sequence: TGCAGCGTACAGTCAACTAATGAAAAACTGTTTTTT. The whole variable domain, remainder taken from reference TRBV29-1 and TRBJ1-4, is SAVISQKPSRDICQRGTSLTIQCQVDSQVTMMFWYRQQPGQSLTLIATANQGSEATYESGFVIDKFPISRPNLTFSTLTVSNMSPEDSSIYLCSVQSTNEKLFFGSGTQLSVL.

V is TRBV9 and J is TRBJ2-1; 9 bases align to TRBD2. This CDR3 comprises 16 residues. Per germline, CDR1 SGDLS and CDR2 YYNGEE. With V trimmed by 0 bases and J by 1 base, 2 bases remained unmatched. DNA for the CDR3: TGTGCCAGCAGCGTAGGGCTAGCGGGGTCCTACAATGAGCAGTTCTTC. As protein: CASSVGLAGSYNEQFF.

J is TRBJ2-1 and V is TRBV19; a possible D gene is TRBD2 (7 bases). V was clipped by 3 bases and J by 3 bases, with 12 bases between them. The CDR3 runs 15 residues. Germline CDR1 is LNHDA and CDR2 is SQIVND (reference sequence). The chain's CDR3 is CASSMGGGNYNEQFF. The CDR3 region has the DNA TGTGCCAGTAGTATGGGAGGGGGGAACTACAATGAGCAGTTCTTC.

This clone was recorded a few times. This chain links TRBV6-1 with TRBJ1-5; a weak D match, TRBD1 (5 bases). The CDR3 is 13 residues long. V lost 11 bases to trimming and J lost 5 bases, with 16 bases between them. Germline CDR1 MNHNS, CDR2 SASEGT. In DNA form, the CDR3 reads TGTGCCTCCCAAAGCAGGGTCGATCAGCCCCAGCATTTT. As protein: CASQSRVDQPQHF.

The rearrangement uses TRBV7-9 and TRBJ1-3; the D is unclear. Germline assignment: CDR1 SEHNR and CDR2 FQNEAQ (reference sequence). There are 13 residues in the CDR3. V lost 0 bases, J lost 4 bases, and 4 bases lay in between. As DNA, the CDR3 is TGTGCCAGCAGCTTAGCTTCGGGAAACACCATATATTTT. Translating it yields CASSLASGNTIYF.

This clone occurred a few times. This chain connects TRBV6-6 to TRBJ1-1; 7 bases agree with TRBD1. Trimming cost V 5 bases and J 0 bases; bases outside gene matches: 6. This CDR3 contains 15 residues. Germline CDR1 and CDR2: MNHNY and SVGAGI (reference sequence). CDR3 amino acids: CASSPLGQLNTEAFF. DNA for the CDR3: TGTGCCAGCAGTCCCCTGGGACAGTTGAACACTGAAGCTTTCTTT.

The CDR3 DNA is TGCGCCAGCAGCCCTGGGGACAGGGGGCGCGGGGAGACCCAGTACTTC. The encoded protein is CASSPGDRGRGETQYF. The chain carries TRBV5-1 and TRBJ2-5; 12 bases map to TRBD1. Losses at the gene ends were 4 bases for V and 5 bases for J; bases not matched to a gene: 9. The CDR3 has 16 amino acids. The V gene's germline CDR1 is SGHRS and CDR2 YFSETQ.

V usage is TRBV9 and J usage is TRBJ1-5, with D maybe TRBD1 (5 bases). Per the germline V gene, CDR1 is SGDLS and CDR2 is YYNGEE. The V and J ends lost 0 bases and 0 bases respectively, with 7 bases between them. This CDR3 has 15 residues. In DNA form, the CDR3 reads TGTGCCAGCAGCGTAGCGGGGGATAGCAATCAGCCCCAGCATTTT. The encoded protein is CASSVAGDSNQPQHF.

CDR3 residues: CASNGTTPSDYNEQFF. The DNA of the CDR3 is TGTGCCAGCAACGGGACTACCCCTTCGGATTACAATGAGCAGTTCTTC. V gene TRBV2 combines with J gene TRBJ2-1; TRBD2 agrees at 7 bases. Germline CDR1 is SNHLY and CDR2 is FYNNEI. This CDR3 region has 16 residues. Trimming removed 7 bases from V and 4 bases from J; junction bases left unmatched: 13. The variable domain in full, completed from reference TRBV2 and TRBJ2-1, reads EPEVTQTPSHQVTQMGQEVILRCVPISNHLYFYWYRQILGQKVEFLVSFYNNEISEKSEIFDDQFSVERPDGSNFTLKIRSTKLEDSAMYFCASNGTTPSDYNEQFFGPGTRLTVL.

The chain carries TRBV28 and TRBJ1-3; D is possibly TRBD1 (6 bases). CDR3 length: 14 amino acids. With 5 bases removed from V and 4 bases from J, the gap between germline ends came to 12 bases. Per germline, CDR1 MDHEN and CDR2 SYDVKM. The CDR3 is CASSIQGLGNTIYF. CDR3 sequence (DNA): TGTGCCAGCAGTATACAGGGTCTGGGAAACACCATATATTTT.

This chain uses TRBV6-4 with TRBJ2-3; the match to TRBD2 covers 10 bases. The germline V gene has CDR1 MRHNA and CDR2 SNTAGT. The CDR3 sequence is 14 residues long. Trimming at V came to 0 bases and at J to 6 bases, leaving 0 bases not matched to a gene. CDR3 amino acids: CASSDSSGRDTQYF. As DNA, the CDR3 is TGTGCCAGCAGTGACTCTAGCGGGAGGGATACGCAGTATTTT.